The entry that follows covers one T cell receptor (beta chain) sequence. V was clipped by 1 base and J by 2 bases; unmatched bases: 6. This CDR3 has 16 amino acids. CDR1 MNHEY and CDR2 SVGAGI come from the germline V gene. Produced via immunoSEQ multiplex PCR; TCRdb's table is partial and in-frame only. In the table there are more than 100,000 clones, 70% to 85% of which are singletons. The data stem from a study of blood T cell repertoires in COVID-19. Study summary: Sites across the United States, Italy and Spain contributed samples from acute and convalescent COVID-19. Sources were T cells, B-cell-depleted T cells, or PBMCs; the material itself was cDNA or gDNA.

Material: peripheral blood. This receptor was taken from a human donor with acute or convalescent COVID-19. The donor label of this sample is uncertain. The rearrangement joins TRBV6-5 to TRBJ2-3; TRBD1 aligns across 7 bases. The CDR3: CASSYFRDSFTDTQYF. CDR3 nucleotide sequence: TGTGCCAGCAGTTACTTTCGGGACAGCTTCACAGATACGCAGTATTTT.